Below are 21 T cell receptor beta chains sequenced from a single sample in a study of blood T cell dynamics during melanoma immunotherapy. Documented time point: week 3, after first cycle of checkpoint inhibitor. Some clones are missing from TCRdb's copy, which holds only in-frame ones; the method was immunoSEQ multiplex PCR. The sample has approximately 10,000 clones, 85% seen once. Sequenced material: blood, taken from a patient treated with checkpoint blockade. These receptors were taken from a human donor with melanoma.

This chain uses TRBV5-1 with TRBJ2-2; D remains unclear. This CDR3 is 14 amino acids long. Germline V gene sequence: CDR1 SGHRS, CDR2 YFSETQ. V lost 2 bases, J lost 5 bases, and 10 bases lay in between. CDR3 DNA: TGCGCCAGCAGCTTCTGGGGTGGTACCGGGGAGCTGTTTTTT. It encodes CASSFWGGTGELFF.

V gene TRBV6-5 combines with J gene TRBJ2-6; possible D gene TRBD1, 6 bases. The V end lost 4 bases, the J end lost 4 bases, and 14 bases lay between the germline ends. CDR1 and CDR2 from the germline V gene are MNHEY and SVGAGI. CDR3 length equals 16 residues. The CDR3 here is CASSSTGYGGANVLTF. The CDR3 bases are TGTGCCAGCAGTTCAACAGGGTATGGGGGGGCCAACGTCCTGACTTTC.

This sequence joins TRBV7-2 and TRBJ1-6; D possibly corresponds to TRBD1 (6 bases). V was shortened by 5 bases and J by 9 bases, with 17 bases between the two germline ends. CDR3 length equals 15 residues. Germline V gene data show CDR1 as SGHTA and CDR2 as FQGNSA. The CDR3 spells CASSRDGGRGSPLHF. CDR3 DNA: TGTGCCAGCAGCCGGGATGGGGGCCGTGGTTCACCCCTCCACTTT.

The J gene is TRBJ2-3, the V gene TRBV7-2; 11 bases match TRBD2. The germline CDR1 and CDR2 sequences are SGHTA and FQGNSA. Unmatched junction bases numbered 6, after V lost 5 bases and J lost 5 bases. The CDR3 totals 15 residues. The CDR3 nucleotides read TGTGCCAGCAGCGCAAGACTAGCGGGGTTAGATACGCAGTATTTT. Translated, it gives CASSARLAGLDTQYF.

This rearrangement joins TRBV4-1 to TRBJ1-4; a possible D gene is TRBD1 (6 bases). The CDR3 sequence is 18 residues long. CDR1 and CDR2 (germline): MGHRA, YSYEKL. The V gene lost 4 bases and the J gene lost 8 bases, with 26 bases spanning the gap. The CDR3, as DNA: TGCGCCAGCAGCCCGGGAGCCGGGAGAGAGGGGGGAGGCGAAAAACTGTTTTTT. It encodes CASSPGAGREGGGEKLFF.

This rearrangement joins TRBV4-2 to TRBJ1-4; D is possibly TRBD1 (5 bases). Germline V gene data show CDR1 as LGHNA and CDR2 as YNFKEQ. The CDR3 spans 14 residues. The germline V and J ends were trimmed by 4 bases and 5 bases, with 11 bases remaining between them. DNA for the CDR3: TGTGCCAGCAGCCTTCAGGGAGGGAATGAAAAACTGTTTTTT. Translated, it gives CASSLQGGNEKLFF.

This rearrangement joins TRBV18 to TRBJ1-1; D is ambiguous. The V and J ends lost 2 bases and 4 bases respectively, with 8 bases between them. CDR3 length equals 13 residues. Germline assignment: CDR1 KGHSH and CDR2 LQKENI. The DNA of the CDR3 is TGTGCCAGCTCACCAACTCAGACCACTGAAGCTTTCTTT. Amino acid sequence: CASSPTQTTEAFF.

CDR3 nucleotide sequence: TGTGCCAGTAGTATCCGCGGTTGGAGCGGGGGGGCCTACGAGCAGTACTTC. Amino acid sequence: CASSIRGWSGGAYEQYF. This chain links TRBV19 with TRBJ2-7, with TRBD2 identical over 10 bases. This CDR3 is 17 amino acids long. Germline CDR1 LNHDA, CDR2 SQIVND (reference sequence). V gave up 3 bases and J gave up 2 bases; unmatched junction bases: 10. The entire variable domain, with the rest obtained from reference TRBV19 and TRBJ2-7, is as follows: DGGITQSPKYLFRKEGQNVTLSCEQNLNHDAMYWYRQDPGQGLRLIYYSQIVNDFQKGDIAEGYSVSREKKESFPLTVTSAQKNPTAFYLCASSIRGWSGGAYEQYFGPGTRLTVT.

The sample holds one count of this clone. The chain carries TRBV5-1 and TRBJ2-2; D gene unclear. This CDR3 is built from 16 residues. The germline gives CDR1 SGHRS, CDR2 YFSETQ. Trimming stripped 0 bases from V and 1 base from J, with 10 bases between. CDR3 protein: CASSLVGFVNTGELFF. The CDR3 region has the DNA TGCGCCAGCAGCTTGGTAGGATTCGTGAACACCGGGGAGCTGTTTTTT.

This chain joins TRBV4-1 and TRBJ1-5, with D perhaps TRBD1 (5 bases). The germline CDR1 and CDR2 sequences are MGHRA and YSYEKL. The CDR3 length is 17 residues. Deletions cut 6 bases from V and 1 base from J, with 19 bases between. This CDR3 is CASRPADGGWSNQPQHF. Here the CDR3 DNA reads TGCGCCAGCAGACCCGCGGACGGGGGTTGGAGCAATCAGCCCCAGCATTTT.

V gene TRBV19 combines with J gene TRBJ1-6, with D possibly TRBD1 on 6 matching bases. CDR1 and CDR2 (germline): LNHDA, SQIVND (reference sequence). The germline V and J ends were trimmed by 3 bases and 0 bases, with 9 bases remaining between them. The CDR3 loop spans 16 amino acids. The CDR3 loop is CASSIGGHSYNSPLHF. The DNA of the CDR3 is TGTGCCAGTAGTATTGGGGGACACTCCTATAATTCACCCCTCCACTTT.

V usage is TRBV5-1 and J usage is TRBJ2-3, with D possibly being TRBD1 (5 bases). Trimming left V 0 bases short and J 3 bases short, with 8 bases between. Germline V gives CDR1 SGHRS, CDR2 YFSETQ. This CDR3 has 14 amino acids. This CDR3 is CASSLAGSTDTQYF. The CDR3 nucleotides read TGCGCCAGCAGCTTGGCAGGGTCGACAGATACGCAGTATTTT.

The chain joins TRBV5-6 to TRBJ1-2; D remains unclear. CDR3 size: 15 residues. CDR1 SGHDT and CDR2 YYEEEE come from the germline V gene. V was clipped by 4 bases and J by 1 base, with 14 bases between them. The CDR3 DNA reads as TGTGCCAGCAGCCCACTTGGAACGGTTAACTATGGCTACACCTTC. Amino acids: CASSPLGTVNYGYTF.

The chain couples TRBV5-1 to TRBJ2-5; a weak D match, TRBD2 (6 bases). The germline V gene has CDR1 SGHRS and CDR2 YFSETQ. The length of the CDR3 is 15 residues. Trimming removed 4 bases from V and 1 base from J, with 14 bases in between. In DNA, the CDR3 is TGCGCCAGCAGCAATGGACGGCGGGGCCAAGAGACCCAGTACTTC. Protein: CASSNGRRGQETQYF. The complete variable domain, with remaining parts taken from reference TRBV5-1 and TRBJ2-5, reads KAGVTQTPRYLIKTRGQQVTLSCSPISGHRSVSWYQQTPGQGLQFLFEYFSETQRNKGNFPGRFSGRQFSNSRSEMNVSTLELGDSALYLCASSNGRRGQETQYFGPGTRLLVL.

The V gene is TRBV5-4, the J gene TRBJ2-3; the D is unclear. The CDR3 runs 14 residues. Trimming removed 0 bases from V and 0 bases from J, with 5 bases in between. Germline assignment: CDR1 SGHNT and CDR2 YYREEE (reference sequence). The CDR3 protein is CASSLGASTDTQYF. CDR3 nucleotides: TGTGCCAGCAGCTTGGGGGCAAGCACAGATACGCAGTATTTT.

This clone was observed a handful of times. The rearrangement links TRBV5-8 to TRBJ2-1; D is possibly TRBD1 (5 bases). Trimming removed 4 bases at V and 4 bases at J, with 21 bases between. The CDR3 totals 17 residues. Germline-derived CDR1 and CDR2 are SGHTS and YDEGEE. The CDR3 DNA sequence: TGTGCCAGCAGCGCATCACTGGTGCAGGGTCCTTACAATGAGCAGTTCTTC. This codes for CASSASLVQGPYNEQFF.

CDR3 in amino acids: CASSINSKNSPLHF. The CDR3, as DNA: TGTGCCAGTAGTATCAACAGTAAGAATTCACCCCTCCACTTT. The chain links TRBV19 to TRBJ1-6, with unresolved D. CDR1 is LNHDA and CDR2 is SQIVND in the germline V gene (reference sequence). The CDR3 spans 14 residues. Trimming took 3 bases from V and 7 from J, leaving 10 bases between them.

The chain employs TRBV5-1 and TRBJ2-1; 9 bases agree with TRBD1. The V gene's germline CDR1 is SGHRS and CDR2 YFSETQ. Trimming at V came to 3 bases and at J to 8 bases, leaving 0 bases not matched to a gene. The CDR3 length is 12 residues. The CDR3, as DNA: TGCGCCAGCAGCTGGACAGGGGATGAGCAGTTCTTC. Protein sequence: CASSWTGDEQFF. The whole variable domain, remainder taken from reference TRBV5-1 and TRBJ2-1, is KAGVTQTPRYLIKTRGQQVTLSCSPISGHRSVSWYQQTPGQGLQFLFEYFSETQRNKGNFPGRFSGRQFSNSRSEMNVSTLELGDSALYLCASSWTGDEQFFGPGTRLTVL.

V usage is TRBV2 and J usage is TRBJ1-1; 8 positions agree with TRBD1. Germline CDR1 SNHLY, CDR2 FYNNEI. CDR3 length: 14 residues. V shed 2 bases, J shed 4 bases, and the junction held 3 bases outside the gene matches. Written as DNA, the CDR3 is TGTGCCAGCAGTGAACAGGGGGCGGGCACTGAAGCTTTCTTT. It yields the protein CASSEQGAGTEAFF.

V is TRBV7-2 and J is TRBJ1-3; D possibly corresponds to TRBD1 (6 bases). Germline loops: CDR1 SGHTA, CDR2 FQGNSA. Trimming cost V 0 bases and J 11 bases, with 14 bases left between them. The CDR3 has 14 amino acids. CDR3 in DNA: TGTGCCAGCAGCTTAGCGTTGGCGGGGGCTCCCATATATTTT. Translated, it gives CASSLALAGAPIYF.

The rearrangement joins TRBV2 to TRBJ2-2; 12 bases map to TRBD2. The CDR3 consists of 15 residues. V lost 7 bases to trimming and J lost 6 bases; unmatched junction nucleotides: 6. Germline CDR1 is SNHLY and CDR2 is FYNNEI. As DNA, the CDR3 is TGTGCCAGCACTCTAGCGGGGGGGCTTGCCGGGGAGCTGTTTTTT. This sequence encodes CASTLAGGLAGELFF.